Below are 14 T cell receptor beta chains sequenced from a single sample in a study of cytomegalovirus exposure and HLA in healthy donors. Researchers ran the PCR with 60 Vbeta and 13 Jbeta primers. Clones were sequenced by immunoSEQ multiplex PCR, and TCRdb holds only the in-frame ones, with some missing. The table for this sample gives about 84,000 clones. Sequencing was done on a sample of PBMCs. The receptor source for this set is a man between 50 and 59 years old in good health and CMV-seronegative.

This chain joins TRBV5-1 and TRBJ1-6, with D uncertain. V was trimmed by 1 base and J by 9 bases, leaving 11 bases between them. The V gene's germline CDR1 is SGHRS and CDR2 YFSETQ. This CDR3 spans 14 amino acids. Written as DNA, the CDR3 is TGCGCCAGCAGCTTGTTTGGGGAGGGTTCACCCCTCCACTTT. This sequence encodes CASSLFGEGSPLHF.

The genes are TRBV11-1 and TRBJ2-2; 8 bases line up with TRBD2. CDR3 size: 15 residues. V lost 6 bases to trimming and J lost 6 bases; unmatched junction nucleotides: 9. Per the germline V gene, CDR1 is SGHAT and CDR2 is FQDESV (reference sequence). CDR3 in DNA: TGTGCCAGCAGGAACTACGGGGGGGCCCCCGGGGAGCTGTTTTTT. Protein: CASRNYGGAPGELFF.

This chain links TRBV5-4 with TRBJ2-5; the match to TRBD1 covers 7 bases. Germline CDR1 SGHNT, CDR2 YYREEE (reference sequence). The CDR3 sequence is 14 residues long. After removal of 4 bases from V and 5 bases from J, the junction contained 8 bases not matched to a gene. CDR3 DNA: TGTGCCAGCAGCGGTAGACAGGGAATGGAGACCCAGTACTTC. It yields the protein CASSGRQGMETQYF.

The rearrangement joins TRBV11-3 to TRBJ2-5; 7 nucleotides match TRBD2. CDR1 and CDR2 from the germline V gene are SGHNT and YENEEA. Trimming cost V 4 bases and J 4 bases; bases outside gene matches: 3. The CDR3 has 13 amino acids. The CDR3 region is CASSWDYGETQYF. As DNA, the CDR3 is TGTGCCAGCAGCTGGGACTATGGAGAGACCCAGTACTTC.

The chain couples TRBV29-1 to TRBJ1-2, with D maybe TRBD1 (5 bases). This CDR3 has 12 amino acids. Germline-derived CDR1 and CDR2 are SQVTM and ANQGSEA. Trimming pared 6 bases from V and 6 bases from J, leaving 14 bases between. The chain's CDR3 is CSVAGFVNGYTF. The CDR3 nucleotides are TGCAGCGTAGCAGGGTTTGTAAATGGCTACACCTTC.

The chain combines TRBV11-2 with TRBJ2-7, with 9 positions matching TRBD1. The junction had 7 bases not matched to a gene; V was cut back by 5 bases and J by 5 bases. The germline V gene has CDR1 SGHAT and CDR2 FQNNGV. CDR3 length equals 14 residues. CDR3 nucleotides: TGTGCCAGCAGCCTCGGACAGGGGACACACGAGCAGTACTTC. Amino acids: CASSLGQGTHEQYF.

The DNA of the CDR3 is TGTGCCAGCAGTTTCTGGGGGACAGGGGAGCTGTTTTTT. This codes for CASSFWGTGELFF. The chain is built from TRBV28 and TRBJ2-2, with D possibly matching TRBD1 (6 bases). Trimming took off 3 bases at V and 8 bases at J, with 10 bases between the two ends. This CDR3 comprises 13 residues. Germline-derived CDR1 and CDR2 are MDHEN and SYDVKM.

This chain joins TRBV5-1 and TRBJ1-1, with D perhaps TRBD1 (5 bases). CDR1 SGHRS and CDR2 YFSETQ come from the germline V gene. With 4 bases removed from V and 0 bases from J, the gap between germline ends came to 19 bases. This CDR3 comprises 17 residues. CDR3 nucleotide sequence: TGCGCCAGCAGCCCCACTAAGGGACGGACTATGAACACTGAAGCTTTCTTT. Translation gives CASSPTKGRTMNTEAFF.

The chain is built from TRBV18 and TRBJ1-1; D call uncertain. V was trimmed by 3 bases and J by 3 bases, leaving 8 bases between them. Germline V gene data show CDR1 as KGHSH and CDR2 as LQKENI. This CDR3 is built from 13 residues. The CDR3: CASSPQEHTEAFF. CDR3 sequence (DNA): TGTGCCAGCTCACCTCAGGAACACACTGAAGCTTTCTTT. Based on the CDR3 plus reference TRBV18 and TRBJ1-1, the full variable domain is NAGVMQNPRHLVRRRGQEARLRCSPMKGHSHVYWYRQLPEEGLKFMVYLQKENIIDESGMPKERFSAEFPKEGPSILRIQQVVRGDSAAYFCASSPQEHTEAFFGQGTRLTVV.

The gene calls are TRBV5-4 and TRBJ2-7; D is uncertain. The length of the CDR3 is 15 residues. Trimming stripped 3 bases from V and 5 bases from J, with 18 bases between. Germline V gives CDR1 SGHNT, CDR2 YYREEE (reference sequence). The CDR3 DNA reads TGTGCCAGCAGCTCCCGCGGCGGTCTCCTCAACGAGCAGTACTTC. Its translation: CASSSRGGLLNEQYF.

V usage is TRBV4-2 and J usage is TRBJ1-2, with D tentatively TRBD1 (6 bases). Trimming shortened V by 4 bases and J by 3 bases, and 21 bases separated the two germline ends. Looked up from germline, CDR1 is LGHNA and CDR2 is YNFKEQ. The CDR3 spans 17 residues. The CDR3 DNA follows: TGTGCCAGCAGCCCCTATCAATCCAGGGGAAGCGACTATGGCTACACCTTC. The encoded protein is CASSPYQSRGSDYGYTF.

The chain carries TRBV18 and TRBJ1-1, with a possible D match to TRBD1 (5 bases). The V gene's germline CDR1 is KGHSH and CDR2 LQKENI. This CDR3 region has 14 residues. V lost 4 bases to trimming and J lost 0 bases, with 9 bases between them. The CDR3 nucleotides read TGTGCCAGCTCACGGACACTTTTGAACACTGAAGCTTTCTTT. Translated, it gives CASSRTLLNTEAFF.

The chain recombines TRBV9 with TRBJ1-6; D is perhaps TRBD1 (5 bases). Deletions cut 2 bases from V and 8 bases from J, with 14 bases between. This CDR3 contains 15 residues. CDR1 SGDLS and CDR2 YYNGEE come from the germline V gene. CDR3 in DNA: TGTGCCAGCAGCGTCGGGACGGGCGGGGATTCACCCCTCCACTTT. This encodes CASSVGTGGDSPLHF.

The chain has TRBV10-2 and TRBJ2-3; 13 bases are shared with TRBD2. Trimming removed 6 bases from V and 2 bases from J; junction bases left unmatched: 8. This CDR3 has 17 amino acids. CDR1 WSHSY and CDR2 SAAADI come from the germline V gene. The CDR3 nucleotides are TGCGCCAGCAGCCCGGGACTAGCGGGGCCCTCCACAGATACGCAGTATTTT. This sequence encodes CASSPGLAGPSTDTQYF.